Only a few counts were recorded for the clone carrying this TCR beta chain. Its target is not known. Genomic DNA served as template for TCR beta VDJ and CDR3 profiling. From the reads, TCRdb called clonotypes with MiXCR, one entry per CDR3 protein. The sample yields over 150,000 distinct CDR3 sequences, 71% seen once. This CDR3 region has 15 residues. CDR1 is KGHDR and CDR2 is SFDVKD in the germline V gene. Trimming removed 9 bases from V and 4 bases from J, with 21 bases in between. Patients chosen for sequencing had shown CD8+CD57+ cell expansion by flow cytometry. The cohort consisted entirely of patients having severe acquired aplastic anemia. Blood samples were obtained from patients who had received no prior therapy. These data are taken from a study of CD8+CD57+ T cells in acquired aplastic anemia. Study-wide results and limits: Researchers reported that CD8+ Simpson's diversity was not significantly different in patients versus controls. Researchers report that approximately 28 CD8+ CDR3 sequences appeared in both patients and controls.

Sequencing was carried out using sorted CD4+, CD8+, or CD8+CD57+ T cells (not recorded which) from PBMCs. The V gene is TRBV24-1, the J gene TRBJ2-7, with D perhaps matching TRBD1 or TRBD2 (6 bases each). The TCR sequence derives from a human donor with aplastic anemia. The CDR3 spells CATGGGLTGIYEQYF. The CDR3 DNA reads TGTGCCACCGGAGGGGGGCTCACCGGGATATACGAGCAGTACTTC.